This TCR beta chain is drawn from a study of T cell responses to AZD1222 COVID-19 vaccine (dated by TCRdb to the early 2020s). In the study overall: TCR sequencing was performed for about 250 trial participants, of whom around 210 were given two doses of AZD1222 and around 25 were given two doses of MenACWY control vaccine. Trial participants were enrolled by age into subgroups of 18-55, 56-69 and 70-plus years, and roughly 150, 30 and 60 TCR-sequenced participants, respectively, were included in these subgroups. On the study overall, not on this receptor specifically: After two AZD1222 doses, both the breadth and the depth of spike-specific TCRs were significantly higher than at day 0 and than in MenACWY recipients. In the small 56-69-year group, the increase in depth fell short of significance, most likely because of low power. No day 14 peak-response samples were available, so repertoires were characterized only after the peak T cell response. Participants were mostly white British, with more females than males. The authors suggested clonal diversity may have been underestimated. Nearly half of unique spike-specific TCRs reportedly recognized epitopes outside regions mutated in the B.1.351 and B.1.1.7 variants. Only a handful of AZD1222 recipients were SARS-CoV-2 seropositive at baseline, limiting conclusions about previously exposed vaccinees. Vaccine-associated CD4 TCRs spanned the whole spike protein, with dominant responses in regions 160-218 and 743-854.

Sample time point, as interpreted from the label and publication: about 28 days (+/-7) after the second vaccine dose. AZD1222 recipients whose second dose came at about 4 weeks and those whose second dose came at about 12 weeks were combined into one group, since spike-specific TCR depth and breadth did not differ between the two schedules. Vaccinee samples were obtained from the UK trials COV001 and COV002, which included a single-blind randomized controlled phase 2/3 trial of AZD1222 (ChAdOx1 nCoV-19) in healthy adults. For TCRbeta chain sequencing, PBMC samples from trial participants were taken at day 0 and at day 28 after the second dose. Worth noting for this clone: It lacks a known antigen. No per-base quality is available; no much larger clone lies one base away.

The CDR3 regions of human TCRbeta chains were analyzed by immunosequencing. The authors' pipeline ran thus. TCRs in the repertoires were matched against a reference library of SARS-CoV-2-specific TCRs that had been generated with the MIRA antigen-specificity platform. Breadth was defined as the fraction of unique TCRs that were SARS-CoV-2-associated, and depth was defined as the fraction of total T cells that were SARS-CoV-2-associated. Each spike-specific TCR was assigned to its reactive spike region and to a CD4 or CD8 class using the MIRA data. Log10-transformed breadth and depth values were compared by one-way ANOVA with Sidak's multiple comparisons tests. TCRdb mirrors the immuneACCESS table, restricted to in-frame sequences. Some clones are absent from its copies; in checked studies, under half trace to an unresolved V gene, and the reason for the others is unknown. That table is the source of V, J and clone size, and D and trimming were worked out from the DNA. The sample data list around 80,000 clones, and 83% of these were observed just once. Roughly 1.3% of the sample is taken by the ten largest.

CDR1 and CDR2 (SGHAT, FQNNGV) derive from the germline V gene. The CDR3 runs 15 amino acids, cysteine and phenylalanine included. The CDR3 DNA has 45 bases and is translated from base 1. The V end loses 7 bases and the J end loses 1 base, and a stretch of 16 bases separates them. The source material was peripheral blood, sampled 28 days after the second AZD1222 dose. This clonotype was obtained from an adult who received the AZD1222 COVID-19 vaccine. The chain is made from TRBV11-2 and TRBJ1-2; a tentative D match to TRBD1 spans 6 bases. The CDR3 protein sequence reads: CASTRGTILNYGYTF. The DNA sequence is given as TGTGCCAGCACCAGGGGAACTATCCTTAACTATGGCTACACCTTC. When the CDR3 is completed using the reference TRBV11-2 and TRBJ1-2 genes on either side, the full variable domain is EAGVAQSPRYKIIEKRQSVAFWCNPISGHATLYWYQQILGQGPKLLIQFQNNGVVDDSQLPKDRFSAERLKGVDSTLKIQPAKLEDSAVYLCASTRGTILNYGYTFGSGTRLTVV.